This T cell receptor (beta chain) is from a study of STAT5B mutations in CD4+ large granular lymphocyte leukemia. Overall study context: Among healthy controls, a particular HLA allele went with more CDR3 'QG' motifs.

TCRdb's copy holds only in-frame clones and misses some; the assay was immunoSEQ multiplex PCR. The sample lists 30,000 to 40,000 clones; 69% were seen once. Trimming took off 4 bases at V and 6 bases at J, with 13 bases between the two ends. Germline V gene data show CDR1 as LGHNA and CDR2 as YNFKEQ. The CDR3 totals 14 residues. V gene TRBV4-2 combines with J gene TRBJ1-5; D is possibly TRBD1 (5 bases). This receptor was obtained from a human donor in good health. Sequenced input: CD4+ T cells from blood buffy coats. The CDR3 bases are TGTGCCAGCAGCCTATCCGGGGGTGGTCAGCCCCAGCATTTT. Encoded protein: CASSLSGGGQPQHF.